The next 27 T cell receptor beta chains were all read from a single sample in a study of cytomegalovirus exposure and HLA in healthy donors. With 60 Vbeta and 13 Jbeta primers, the PCR was carried out. Clones were sequenced by immunoSEQ multiplex PCR, and TCRdb holds only the in-frame ones, with some missing. The sample has some 110,000 clones; about 72% are singletons. Sequenced sample: PBMCs. All receptors come from a man aged 50-59 years in good health and CMV-seropositive.

The chain carries TRBV5-6 and TRBJ2-7; the D gene is possibly TRBD2 (5 bases). Trimming left V 2 bases short and J 3 bases short, with 9 bases between. CDR3 length: 13 amino acids. Germline CDR1 is SGHDT and CDR2 is YYEEEE. This CDR3 reads CASSFEGSYEQYF. Here the CDR3 DNA reads TGTGCCAGCAGCTTTGAGGGTAGCTACGAGCAGTACTTC.

The CDR3 nucleotides read TGCGCCAGCAGCTTGGTGGGGGCCGGAGAAGAGACCCAGTACTTC. As protein: CASSLVGAGEETQYF. The V gene is TRBV5-1, the J gene TRBJ2-5; D might be TRBD1 (6 bases). Germline V gene data show CDR1 as SGHRS and CDR2 as YFSETQ. The CDR3 is 15 amino acids. Trimming shortened V by 0 bases and J by 3 bases, and 12 bases separated the two germline ends.

J is TRBJ2-1 and V is TRBV2; D might be TRBD2 (6 bases). CDR3 length: 13 residues. Germline CDR1 SNHLY, CDR2 FYNNEI. Trimming took 8 bases from V and 9 from J, leaving 17 bases between them. This CDR3 reads CASRGSPRGEQFF. CDR3 nucleotides: TGTGCCAGCCGGGGGTCCCCTCGGGGTGAGCAGTTCTTC.

The chain combines TRBV18 with TRBJ2-1; 14 nucleotides align to TRBD2. The V gene end was trimmed by 6 bases and the J gene end by 0 bases; junction bases not matched to a gene: 10. CDR3 length: 19 residues. Germline V lookup: CDR1 KGHSH, CDR2 LQKENI. CDR3 nucleotides: TGTGCCAGCTCCTACCGGGGACTAGCGGGGGAGATCTCCTACAATGAGCAGTTCTTC. This gives the protein CASSYRGLAGEISYNEQFF.

In DNA, the CDR3 is TGTGCCAGCAGCCTTATACAGGGGGCGAGAGAAAAACTGTTTTTT. This encodes CASSLIQGAREKLFF. The rearrangement joins TRBV11-2 to TRBJ1-4; 9 bases line up with TRBD1. The CDR3 contains 15 residues. Germline CDR1 and CDR2: SGHAT and FQNNGV. V shed 5 bases and J 8 bases; nucleotides not matched to a gene: 9.

V is TRBV25-1 and J is TRBJ2-4, with a weak D call TRBD1 (5 bases). Trimming left V 0 bases short and J 0 bases short, with 6 bases between. CDR3 length equals 15 residues. Germline V gene lookup returns CDR1 MGHDK and CDR2 SYGVNS. The CDR3 loop reads CASSEYRGAKNIQYF. The CDR3 nucleotides are TGTGCCAGCAGTGAATATAGGGGAGCCAAAAACATTCAGTACTTC.

With regard to this clone: Other DNA sequences from this sample encode an identical CDR3 as well. This chain links TRBV10-1 with TRBJ2-5; D might be TRBD2 (5 bases). The CDR3 extends over 14 amino acids. Trimming cost V 0 bases and J 5 bases, with 10 bases left between them. Germline CDR1 is WNHNN and CDR2 is SYGVQD (reference sequence). DNA of the CDR3: TGCGCCAGCAGTGAGTCAGGAGGCGGCGAGACCCAGTACTTC. This translates into CASSESGGGETQYF.

V is TRBV5-6 and J is TRBJ2-1; TRBD2 matches at 8 bases. The V gene's germline CDR1 is SGHDT and CDR2 YYEEEE. V lost 4 bases to trimming and J lost 8 bases; unmatched junction nucleotides: 11. The CDR3 length is 15 residues. DNA for the CDR3: TGTGCCAGCAGCCCAACGGGGGGGAGTTTTCATGAGCAGTTCTTC. It yields the protein CASSPTGGSFHEQFF.

This chain uses TRBV6-4 with TRBJ2-1; 12 bases are a match to TRBD2. The germline V gene encodes CDR1 MRHNA and CDR2 SNTAGT. Trimming took 0 bases from V and 0 from J; bases not matched to a gene: 6. There are 19 residues in the CDR3. The CDR3 sequence: CASSDSGPSGRASYNEQFF. The CDR3 nucleotides are TGTGCCAGCAGTGACTCCGGTCCTAGCGGGAGGGCCTCCTACAATGAGCAGTTCTTC.

This rearrangement joins TRBV27 to TRBJ1-1; D is possibly TRBD1 (5 bases). The V gene lost 4 bases and the J gene lost 5 bases, with 14 bases spanning the gap. The V gene's germline CDR1 is MNHEY and CDR2 SMNVEV (reference sequence). There are 14 residues in the CDR3. As DNA, the CDR3 is TGTGCCAGCAGTTCCGTAGGGGAGGGTACTGAAGCTTTCTTT. The encoded protein is CASSSVGEGTEAFF.

This rearrangement joins TRBV9 to TRBJ2-7, with 8 bases matching TRBD1. This CDR3 is 15 amino acids long. The V gene's germline CDR1 is SGDLS and CDR2 YYNGEE. V shed 4 bases, J shed 6 bases, and the junction held 12 bases outside the gene matches. The CDR3 DNA follows: TGTGCCAGCAGCCCGTACGAGACAGGGGTGGGCGAGCAGTACTTC. Encoded protein: CASSPYETGVGEQYF. Based on the CDR3 plus reference TRBV9 and TRBJ2-7, the full variable domain is DSGVTQTPKHLITATGQRVTLRCSPRSGDLSVYWYQQSLDQGLQFLIQYYNGEERAKGNILERFSAQQFPDLHSELNLSSLELGDSALYFCASSPYETGVGEQYFGPGTRLTVT.

This clone was seen only once. The chain joins TRBV7-2 to TRBJ1-5; possibly TRBD1 for D (6 bases). The CDR3 is 15 residues long. Germline CDR1 reads SGHTA; CDR2 reads FQGNSA. V gave up 7 bases and J gave up 3 bases, with 16 bases separating them. CDR3 in amino acids: CASTVGGATNQPQHF. The CDR3 DNA reads as TGTGCCAGCACCGTAGGGGGGGCTACCAATCAGCCCCAGCATTTT.

This chain joins TRBV15 and TRBJ1-1, with a tentative D call TRBD1 (5 bases). The CDR3 contains 17 residues. The germline gives CDR1 LNHNV, CDR2 YYDKDF (reference sequence). V was cut by 0 bases and J by 2 bases, with 16 bases left in between. Written as DNA, the CDR3 is TGTGCCACCAGCAGAGATCCCTGGCAGGGCCCTAACACTGAAGCTTTCTTT. It is translated as CATSRDPWQGPNTEAFF.

The chain joins TRBV21-1 to TRBJ2-3; no check of the table's D call, TRBD1, against the DNA was made. TRBV21-1 is a pseudogene locus. This CDR3 region has 15 residues. DNA for the CDR3: TGTGCCAGCAGCACAGTGACAGGGGGAAGAGATACGCAGTATTTT. Protein sequence: CASSTVTGGRDTQYF.

The rearrangement joins TRBV5-1 to TRBJ1-1; TRBD1 matches 9 bases. Per the germline V gene, CDR1 is SGHRS and CDR2 is YFSETQ. The junction had 4 bases not matched to a gene; V was cut back by 1 base and J by 3 bases. The CDR3 is made up of 15 amino acids. The CDR3 protein is CASSLSRTGDTEAFF. CDR3 DNA sequence: TGCGCCAGCAGCTTGTCCCGGACAGGGGACACTGAAGCTTTCTTT.

The V call is TRBV27, the J call TRBJ1-4, with 9 positions matching TRBD1. J was trimmed by 10 bases and V by 6 bases; bases with no gene match: 12. Germline V gives CDR1 MNHEY, CDR2 SMNVEV (reference sequence). The CDR3 length is 15 residues. CDR3 sequence: CASSRSGTGMGKLFF. The CDR3 DNA reads as TGTGCCAGCAGCCGCTCCGGGACAGGGATGGGAAAACTGTTTTTT.

In regard to this clone: The same CDR3 is also encoded by other DNA sequences in this sample. This chain uses TRBV5-1 with TRBJ2-3; 8 nucleotides line up with TRBD1. Germline trimming cut 3 bases from V and 3 bases from J; bases unmatched to any gene: 3. The CDR3 is 14 residues long. Germline V lookup: CDR1 SGHRS, CDR2 YFSETQ. In DNA form, the CDR3 reads TGCGCCAGCAGCTCTGGACAGGGAACAGATACGCAGTATTTT. Translation: CASSSGQGTDTQYF.

This chain uses TRBV4-2 with TRBJ2-7, with 9 positions matching TRBD2. The CDR3 has 14 amino acids. Trimming took 5 bases from V and 0 from J; bases not matched to a gene: 2. Germline V gene data show CDR1 as LGHNA and CDR2 as YNFKEQ. This chain's CDR3 is CASSGLASSYEQYF. In DNA form, the CDR3 reads TGTGCCAGCAGCGGACTAGCGAGCTCCTACGAGCAGTACTTC.

The chain uses TRBV2 and TRBJ1-5, with D possibly TRBD1 on 5 matching bases. CDR1 SNHLY and CDR2 FYNNEI come from the germline V gene. The V end lost 0 bases, the J end lost 0 bases, and 9 bases lay between the germline ends. This CDR3 is 16 amino acids long. CDR3 bases: TGTGCCAGCAGTGAAGCGGCAGGGTATAGCAATCAGCCCCAGCATTTT. Amino acid sequence: CASSEAAGYSNQPQHF.

V usage is TRBV6-6 and J usage is TRBJ1-3; 9 bases align to TRBD1. CDR3 size: 14 residues. The germline gives CDR1 MNHNY, CDR2 SVGAGI (reference sequence). Losses at the gene ends were 7 bases for V and 1 base for J; bases not matched to a gene: 2. CDR3 nucleotides: TGTGCCAGCACCGACAGGGGGTCTGGAAACACCATATATTTT. Encoded protein: CASTDRGSGNTIYF.

This clone came up a few times. The chain carries TRBV27 and TRBJ2-1, with 12 positions matching TRBD1. V shed 5 bases and J 13 bases; nucleotides not matched to a gene: 6. Germline CDR1 reads MNHEY; CDR2 reads SMNVEV (reference sequence). The length of the CDR3 is 13 residues. CDR3 in DNA: TGTGCCAGCAGTCTGGGACAGGGGGCCTCTCAGTTCTTC. Encoded protein: CASSLGQGASQFF.

This chain joins TRBV27 and TRBJ2-7; TRBD2 matches 9 bases. V trimming: 6 bases; J trimming: 3 bases; junction bases outside the gene matches: 9. From germline, CDR1 is MNHEY and CDR2 SMNVEV (reference sequence). CDR3 length equals 15 residues. CDR3 DNA sequence: TGTGCCAGCAGCCGATTAGCGGGAGACCTCTACGAGCAGTACTTC. This codes for CASSRLAGDLYEQYF.

The chain couples TRBV2 to TRBJ2-7; TRBD1 aligns across 7 bases. V trimming: 5 bases; J trimming: 6 bases; junction bases outside the gene matches: 4. CDR3 length: 12 residues. Germline V CDR1 and CDR2: SNHLY, FYNNEI. CDR3 region: CASSFTGVEQYF. The CDR3 DNA is TGTGCCAGCAGTTTCACAGGGGTCGAGCAGTACTTC. Complete variable domain (other parts from reference TRBV2 and TRBJ2-7): EPEVTQTPSHQVTQMGQEVILRCVPISNHLYFYWYRQILGQKVEFLVSFYNNEISEKSEIFDDQFSVERPDGSNFTLKIRSTKLEDSAMYFCASSFTGVEQYFGPGTRLTVT.

The CDR3 is CASSQLTGSNQPQHF. DNA for the CDR3: TGCGCCAGCAGCCAATTGACAGGGTCGAATCAGCCCCAGCATTTT. The genes are TRBV4-3 and TRBJ1-5; 7 bases are shared with TRBD1. The germline V gene encodes CDR1 LGHNA and CDR2 YSLEER. The CDR3 has 15 residues. The trim removed 2 bases at V and 4 bases at J, leaving 5 bases unmatched.

The chain couples TRBV11-2 to TRBJ2-4; D unclear. This CDR3 has 13 residues. Germline V CDR1 and CDR2: SGHAT, FQNNGV. V was trimmed by 0 bases and J by 6 bases, leaving 6 bases between them. The CDR3 region is CASSLEQLNIQYF. The CDR3 DNA reads TGTGCCAGCAGCTTAGAACAGTTAAACATTCAGTACTTC.

J is TRBJ2-1 and V is TRBV11-1; no reliable D call. Germline assignment: CDR1 SGHAT and CDR2 FQDESV (reference sequence). The CDR3 extends over 13 amino acids. V lost 3 bases and J 3 bases, leaving 6 bases between the germline ends. The CDR3 DNA reads as TGTGCCAGCAGCTTGTACAGCTACAATGAGCAGTTCTTC. Encoded protein: CASSLYSYNEQFF.

The rearrangement uses TRBV2 and TRBJ2-7, with 12 bases aligning to TRBD2. The V gene end was trimmed by 6 bases and the J gene end by 11 bases; junction bases not matched to a gene: 8. Germline V gene sequence: CDR1 SNHLY, CDR2 FYNNEI. The CDR3 has 13 amino acids. CDR3 residues: CASRMEASGGEYF. As DNA, the CDR3 is TGTGCCAGCAGGATGGAAGCTAGCGGGGGGGAGTACTTC.